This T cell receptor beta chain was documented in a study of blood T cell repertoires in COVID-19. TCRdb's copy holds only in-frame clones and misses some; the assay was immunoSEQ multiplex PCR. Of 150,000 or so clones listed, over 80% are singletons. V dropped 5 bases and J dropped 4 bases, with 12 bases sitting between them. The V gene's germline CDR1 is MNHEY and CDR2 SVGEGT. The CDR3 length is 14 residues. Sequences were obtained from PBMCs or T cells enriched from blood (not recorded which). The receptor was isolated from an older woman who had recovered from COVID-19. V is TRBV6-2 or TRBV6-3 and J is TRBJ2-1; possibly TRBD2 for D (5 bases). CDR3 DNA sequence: TGTGCCAGCAGTCCGGACTCCACTTACAATGAGCAGTTCTTC. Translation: CASSPDSTYNEQFF.